The 23 T cell receptor beta chains listed next were all sequenced from one sample in a study of vaccination and CD4 T cells after COVID-19 (dated by TCRdb to 2022 to 2024). The library was produced with PCR. Sequenced on an Illumina iSeq 100. At the Johns Hopkins FTIC core, DNA from the cultured CD4+ T cells underwent TCR sequencing with the Oncomine TCR Beta short-read assay. The public reads were quality trimmed at Q25 with fastp and then assembled into clones with MiXCR by TCRdb, keeping productive beta chains. Every entry covers one CDR3 protein and lists the most common genes and DNA from its rows. The sample records more than 3,000 distinct CDR3 sequences, 14% of which are singletons. The ten largest clones capture about 17% of the sample. The intended sense of this specimen's treatment or condition label: roughly 10-day PBMC culture with coronavirus spike peptide pools or control peptides (ViraFEST assay).

Their antigens are not known. Sequencing was carried out using CD4+ T cells from blood, cultured in vitro. These receptors were collected from a human donor who had recovered from COVID-19.

The chain uses TRBV7-2 and TRBJ2-1; tentatively, D is TRBD1 (6 bases). Per the germline V gene, CDR1 is SGHTA and CDR2 is FQGNSA. Trimming cost V 5 bases and J 6 bases, with 29 bases left between them. The CDR3 covers 19 residues. CDR3 DNA sequence: TGTGCCAGCAGCGGGAGCGGCAATGACAGGAAGGGAAAACCCAATGAGCAGTTCTTC. Translating it yields CASSGSGNDRKGKPNEQFF.

By proportion, this clonotype is large. V is TRBV2 and J is TRBJ1-2; D ambiguous. The germline V and J ends were trimmed by 7 bases and 8 bases, with 11 bases remaining between them. The CDR3 contains 11 residues. Per germline, CDR1 SNHLY and CDR2 FYNNEI. CDR3 nucleotide sequence: TGTGCCAGCAAGATAACGCAGGGCTACACCTTC. This translates into CASKITQGYTF.

This clonotype was seen a handful of times. The CDR3 nucleotides read TGCGCCAGTTCCGCACCTCTCTCGAACACCGGGGAGCTGTTTTTT. It specifies CASSAPLSNTGELFF. The V and J genes are TRBV5-1 and TRBJ2-2, with unresolved D. Per germline, CDR1 SGHRS and CDR2 YFSETQ. V dropped 8 bases and J dropped 0 bases, with 14 bases sitting between them. The CDR3 loop spans 15 amino acids.

Only a few counts were recorded for this clonotype. The chain employs TRBV5-1 and TRBJ1-2, with no clear D. There are 15 residues in the CDR3. The germline gives CDR1 SGHRS, CDR2 YFSETQ. Trimming took off 0 bases at V and 2 bases at J, with 11 bases between the two ends. CDR3 nucleotide sequence: TGCGCCAGCAGCTTGGAAGCCCGAAGGAACTATGGCTACACCTTC. Translation gives CASSLEARRNYGYTF.

In its sample, this clonotype is large. The gene calls are TRBV11-2 and TRBJ2-5; 8 positions agree with TRBD2. CDR3 length: 15 residues. Germline CDR1 SGHAT, CDR2 FQNNGV. Unmatched junction bases numbered 9, after V lost 5 bases and J lost 4 bases. The CDR3 protein is CASSPGGTRTETQYF. The CDR3 DNA sequence: TGTGCCAGCAGCCCCGGCGGGACTAGAACAGAGACCCAGTACTTC.

This clonotype was counted only a few times. The chain recombines TRBV7-9 with TRBJ2-1; TRBD2 agrees at 9 bases. CDR3 length: 16 amino acids. Germline assignment: CDR1 SEHNR and CDR2 FQNEAQ (reference sequence). V was pared by 1 base and J by 7 bases, with 8 bases of the junction left unmatched. The CDR3 here is CASSLDVTSGRNEQFF. For the CDR3, the DNA is TGTGCCAGCAGCTTAGATGTGACTAGCGGACGAAATGAGCAGTTCTTC.

The chain has TRBV12-3 or TRBV12-4 and TRBJ1-3; D is undetermined. The CDR3 contains 15 residues. The V end was cut by 1 base, the J end by 0 bases, with 7 bases between. CDR3 protein: CASSLGVNSGNTIYF. CDR3 sequence (DNA): TGTGCCAGCAGTTTAGGGGTGAACTCTGGAAACACCATATATTTT.

By sample share, this clonotype is medium-sized (0.01 to 0.1%). This rearrangement joins TRBV10-2 to TRBJ2-3; TRBD2 aligns across 16 bases. Germline assignment: CDR1 WSHSY and CDR2 SAAADI. The length of the CDR3 is 18 residues. V lost 6 bases and J lost 3; bases outside the gene matches: 9. The CDR3 DNA is TGCGCCAGCAGCTCGGGACTAGCGGGGGGGCATATAACAGATACGCAGTATTTT. Translated, it gives CASSSGLAGGHITDTQYF.

This clonotype showed up just a few times. The CDR3 sequence is CASSLARTLTDTQYF. The CDR3 DNA sequence: TGTGCCAGCAGTTTAGCGCGTACTCTCACAGATACGCAGTATTTT. This chain links TRBV12-3 or TRBV12-4 with TRBJ2-3; no clear D. The CDR3 spans 15 residues. The V end lost 0 bases, the J end lost 2 bases, and 9 bases lay between the germline ends.

The chain joins TRBV29-1 to TRBJ1-2; D is perhaps TRBD1 (6 bases). This CDR3 region has 14 residues. Deletions cut 6 bases from V and 2 bases from J, with 16 bases between. Germline CDR1 and CDR2: SQVTM and ANQGSEA. The CDR3, as DNA: TGCAGCGTCATGCTCGGACAGCGAAACTATGGCTACACCTTC. Translated, it gives CSVMLGQRNYGYTF.

With regard to this clonotype: The germline gene is not matched at one end of the junction; a read error may be the cause. V is TRBV2 and J is TRBJ2-6; D perhaps matches TRBD1 (5 bases). This CDR3 has 17 amino acids. Germline-derived CDR1 and CDR2 are SNHLY and FYNNEI. CDR3 sequence: CASNALGSDSGANVPTF. In nucleotides, the CDR3 is TGTGCCAGCAACGCGTTAGGGTCCGACTCTGGGGCCAACGTCCCGACTTTC.

This clonotype has more than one count but fewer than ten. V is TRBV2 and J is TRBJ1-3; no reliable D call. With 6 bases removed from V and 3 bases from J, the gap between germline ends came to 9 bases. Germline V CDR1 and CDR2: SNHLY, FYNNEI. The CDR3 sequence is 13 residues long. The CDR3 bases are TGTGCCAGCAGAGGTGTGGGTGGAAACACCATATATTTT. Translating it yields CASRGVGGNTIYF.

This clonotype is labeled medium-sized (0.01 to 0.1%). The gene calls are TRBV2 and TRBJ1-5, with a weak D call TRBD1 (6 bases). V lost 9 bases and J 3 bases, leaving 12 bases between the germline ends. The germline V gene encodes CDR1 SNHLY and CDR2 FYNNEI. This CDR3 is built from 13 residues. The DNA of the CDR3 is TGTGCCAGGGGGGGGCAGCCCAATCAGCCCCAGCATTTT. It is translated as CARGGQPNQPQHF.

The CDR3 here is CSARLSGGKTRTQYF. The CDR3 bases are TGCAGTGCTAGGCTTAGCGGGGGAAAAACACGGACCCAGTACTTC. This chain connects TRBV20-1 to TRBJ2-5, with 9 positions matching TRBD2. V trimming: 3 bases; J trimming: 7 bases; junction bases outside the gene matches: 12. The CDR3 loop spans 15 amino acids. In germline, CDR1 is DFQATT, CDR2 SNEGSKA (reference sequence).

By share, this clonotype ranks as medium-sized. The chain has TRBV4-2 and TRBJ2-7; 12 nucleotides agree with TRBD2. The CDR3 is 15 residues long. Germline CDR1 and CDR2: LGHNA and YNFKEQ. Germline trimming cut 4 bases from V and 3 bases from J; bases unmatched to any gene: 4. The CDR3 DNA follows: TGTGCCAGCAGCCGGTCTAGCGGGGGGGACTACGAGCAGTACTTC. It is translated as CASSRSSGGDYEQYF.

This clonotype occurred a few times. The chain carries TRBV30 and TRBJ1-3; D not certain. Trimming pared 0 bases from V and 0 bases from J, leaving 12 bases between. This CDR3 comprises 16 residues. Looked up from germline, CDR1 is GTSNPN and CDR2 is SVGIG (reference sequence). In nucleotides, the CDR3 is TGTGCCTGGAGTGTACCGGGAGGGAGCTCTGGAAACACCATATATTTT. Protein product: CAWSVPGGSSGNTIYF.

The chain links TRBV3-1 to TRBJ2-7, with a possible D match to TRBD1 (6 bases). CDR3 size: 14 residues. The V end was cut by 4 bases, the J end by 3 bases, with 13 bases between. Germline values: CDR1 LGHDT, CDR2 YNNKEL (reference sequence). The CDR3 DNA reads TGTGCCAGCAGCCGACAACAGGGAAACTACGAGCAGTACTTC. Protein product: CASSRQQGNYEQYF.

This clonotype was found a few times. V usage is TRBV7-2 and J usage is TRBJ2-1, with 8 bases lining up with TRBD1. The germline V gene encodes CDR1 SGHTA and CDR2 FQGNSA. The CDR3 loop spans 17 amino acids. V lost 1 base to trimming and J lost 7 bases; unmatched junction nucleotides: 12. The CDR3 spells CASSLGPGQGAGNEQFF. The CDR3, as DNA: TGTGCCAGCAGCTTAGGCCCAGGCCAGGGGGCGGGAAATGAGCAGTTCTTC.

This clonotype is medium-sized (0.01 to 0.1%). The chain recombines TRBV5-1 with TRBJ2-3; 9 positions match TRBD1. Germline assignment: CDR1 SGHRS and CDR2 YFSETQ. The CDR3 is made up of 15 amino acids. Germline trimming cut 0 bases from V and 6 bases from J; bases unmatched to any gene: 5. CDR3 DNA sequence: TGCGCCAGCAGCTTGGGGGACAGGGCGCGGGATACGCAGTATTTT. Its translation: CASSLGDRARDTQYF.

To note about this clonotype: An end of the junction differs from the germline gene, which may be a read error. V usage is TRBV12-3 or TRBV12-4 and J usage is TRBJ1-2; 9 bases are shared with TRBD1. CDR3 length: 15 amino acids. CDR3 DNA: TGTGCCAGCAGTATCACCGGACAGGGGTTAAATGGCTACGCCTTC. Its protein is CASSITGQGLNGYAF.

This clonotype qualifies as medium-sized. This sequence joins TRBV7-9 and TRBJ1-1, with D possibly being TRBD1 (5 bases). V lost 2 bases and J 4 bases, leaving 8 bases between the germline ends. The CDR3 is 13 amino acids. Germline V lookup: CDR1 SEHNR, CDR2 FQNEAQ (reference sequence). CDR3 nucleotides: TGTGCCAGCAGCTTACGTCAGGGCACTGAAGCTTTCTTT. Amino acids: CASSLRQGTEAFF. The whole variable domain, filled in from reference TRBV7-9 and TRBJ1-1, reads DTGVSQNPRHKITKRGQNVTFRCDPISEHNRLYWYRQTLGQGPEFLTYFQNEAQLEKSRLLSDRFSAERPKGSFSTLEIQRTEQGDSAMYLCASSLRQGTEAFFGQGTRLTVV.

This clonotype is judged medium-sized. The CDR3 region is CASSLATGGERTGEAFF. Written as DNA, the CDR3 is TGTGCCAGCAGCTTGGCCACAGGGGGCGAACGAACCGGTGAAGCTTTCTTT. The chain recombines TRBV5-6 with TRBJ1-1; 9 nucleotides match TRBD1. This CDR3 has 17 amino acids. With 0 bases clipped from V and 7 bases from J, the junction kept 13 bases outside the gene matches. Germline CDR1 is SGHDT and CDR2 is YYEEEE.

In this sample, this clonotype is medium-sized. The V and J genes are TRBV20-1 and TRBJ2-3, with D uncertain. The germline V gene encodes CDR1 DFQATT and CDR2 SNEGSKA (reference sequence). The V and J ends lost 6 bases and 2 bases respectively, with 9 bases between them. The CDR3 has 12 amino acids. The CDR3 coding sequence is TGCAGTGCGCTAGAGAACACAGATACGCAGTATTTT. Translating it yields CSALENTDTQYF.